This T cell receptor beta chain was retrieved from a study of blood T cell repertoires in COVID-19. TCRdb's table, derived via immunoSEQ multiplex PCR, lists solely in-frame clones and lacks some. The sample shows roughly 90,000 clones, 80% to 85% of them seen only once. V was shortened by 3 bases and J by 0 bases, with 7 bases between the two germline ends. The CDR3 sequence is 14 residues long. Per germline, CDR1 LNHDA and CDR2 SQIVND (reference sequence). This chain connects TRBV19 to TRBJ2-3; D is undetermined. This TCR came from a woman of 80 years or more with active or convalescent COVID-19. The sequenced sample consisted of peripheral blood. CDR3 protein: CASSMYSSTDTQYF. Written as DNA, the CDR3 is TGTGCCAGTAGTATGTACTCCAGCACAGATACGCAGTATTTT.